This is a list of T cell receptor beta chains from one sample in a study of shared clonotypes between healthy human individuals. Clones were read by immunoSEQ multiplex PCR, and TCRdb kept only the in-frame ones, dropping some. The sample shows about 2 million clones, about 95% of them seen only once. Sequenced input: naive CD8+ T cells sorted from blood. The receptors derive from a man between 18 and 35 years old in good health. CDR3s include the opening cysteine and the closing phenylalanine or tryptophan. The D gene is left open where the match is weak.

v_call,d_call,cdr3_aa
TRBV4-3,TRBD1,CASSQEDRGLGDTQYF
TRBV21-1,-,CASSKVSPEQFF
TRBV5-5,TRBD1,CASSLGPGQGSLEQYF
TRBV19,-,CASSDPYEQYF
TRBV5-6,-,CASSLESREETQYF
TRBV11-3,-,CASSLVRAESYNEQFF
TRBV19,TRBD1,CASSISGTGGYEQYF
TRBV30,-,CAWNQANTYEQYF
TRBV27,-,CASTTWDNEQFF
TRBV7-9,TRBD2,CASSLGSASGSYSYEQYF
TRBV5-6,-,CASSLARSYGYTF
TRBV5-1,-,CASTSGTPNEKLFF
TRBV5-6,-,CASSLSFSYNEQFF
TRBV5-1,-,CASSLAGRGAYEQYF
TRBV27,TRBD1,CASSLSIETGVNYGYTF
TRBV6-5,TRBD1,CASSVDRPSGNTIYF
TRBV7-9,TRBD1,CASSPWTGGPGELFF
TRBV4-3,-,CASSHREYGELFF
TRBV7-8,TRBD2,CASSDALLGASGSVYNEQFF
TRBV2,TRBD2,CASSEDSGGVADTQYF
TRBV4-1,TRBD2,CASSHGLAGAVIEETQYF
TRBV5-1,-,CASSPRANTGELFF
TRBV9,-,CASSLIMNTEAFF
TRBV4-3,-,CASSPAGSGPLNEKLFF
TRBV27,-,CASSLTPYEQYF
TRBV6-6,-,CASSSGLGEQYF
TRBV7-8,-,CASSLAGQASTDTQYF
TRBV9,TRBD1,CASSPGDRQQNTEAFF
TRBV5-4,-,CASSQDGGTGTEAFF
TRBV9,-,CASSVEDRPGSGANVLTF
TRBV12-5,-,CASARWGQPQHF
TRBV19,-,CASSIDGEQYF
TRBV7-2,-,CASSLDPGNYEQYF
TRBV6-5,-,CASSYDYNQPQHF
TRBV6-4,TRBD1,CANRGGAHGYTF
TRBV5-1,-,CASSLISGVQETQYF
TRBV19,TRBD1,CASSESPGGAYEQYF
TRBV7-9,-,CASSEQEDPAYEQYF
TRBV6-5,-,CASMNREITEAFF
TRBV12-5,-,CASGLLETQYF
TRBV7-6,-,CASSLEANTGELFF
TRBV27,TRBD1,CASSYGQGGKLFF
TRBV6-6,TRBD2,CASSYSGGPTDTQYF
TRBV27,-,CASSLKGISYEQYF
TRBV4-3,-,CASSQGQGREKLFF
TRBV9,TRBD2,CASSADGLATQYF
TRBV7-9,-,CASSTGPTGRTDTQYF
TRBV9,-,CASSEGHRSNQPQHF
TRBV2,TRBD1,CASSETGQSSYGYTF
TRBV5-4,-,CASSTAPASNEQYF
TRBV4-3,-,CASSQEGGVEDYEQYF
TRBV9,TRBD1,CASSPRDSYYEQYF
TRBV7-9,TRBD2,CASSSPGLAYEQYF